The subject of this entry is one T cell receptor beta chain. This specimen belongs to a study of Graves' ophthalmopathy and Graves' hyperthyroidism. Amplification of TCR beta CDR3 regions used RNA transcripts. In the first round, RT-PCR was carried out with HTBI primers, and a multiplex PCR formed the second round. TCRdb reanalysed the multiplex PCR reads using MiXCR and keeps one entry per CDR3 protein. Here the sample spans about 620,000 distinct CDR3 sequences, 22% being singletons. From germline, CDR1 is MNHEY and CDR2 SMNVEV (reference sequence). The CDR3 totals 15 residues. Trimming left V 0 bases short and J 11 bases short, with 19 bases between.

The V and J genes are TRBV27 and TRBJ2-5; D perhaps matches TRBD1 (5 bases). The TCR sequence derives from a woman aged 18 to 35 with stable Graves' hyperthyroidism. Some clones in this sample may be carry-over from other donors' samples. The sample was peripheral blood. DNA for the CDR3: TGTGCCAGCAGTTTATCCTCAGGGTCCCAGGTGGGGCAGTACTTC. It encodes CASSLSSGSQVGQYF.